There are a few counts of the clone carrying this T cell receptor (beta chain). Antigen specificity is unknown. This sample is part of a study of post-analysis software for immune sequencing data. Unique molecular identifiers were built into the TCR beta cDNA libraries. There were about 1 to 10 million T cells, and 400,000 to 650,000 cDNA molecules came from them. TCRdb re-analysed the PCR reads in MiXCR, keeping a single row per CDR3 protein. The sample lists hundreds of thousands of distinct CDR3 sequences, roughly 27% occurring once. Notes on the study in general: Controls showed lower frequencies than patients for roughly five TRBV segments, and TRBV5-6, TRBV5-1 and TRBV20-1 were among these.

Trimming took 0 bases from V and 7 from J, leaving 10 bases between them. Germline CDR1 reads SGDLS; CDR2 reads YYNGEE. The CDR3 extends over 13 amino acids. This sequence originates from a girl aged 10-17 years with multiple sclerosis. This chain joins TRBV9 and TRBJ1-2, with D perhaps TRBD1 (6 bases). What was sequenced was blood. The DNA of the CDR3 is TGTGCCAGCAGCGTAGCCTCCAGGGGTGGCTACACCTTC. Encoded protein: CASSVASRGGYTF.